The 15 T cell receptor beta chains in this list originate from one sample, sequenced in a study of T cell responses to AZD1222 COVID-19 vaccine. Assay: immunoSEQ multiplex PCR; the TCRdb copy retains only in-frame clones and omits some. The table shows approximately 220,000 clones, with about 93% occurring only once. The source material was peripheral blood, sampled on day 0 of MenACWY control vaccination. These receptors were collected from an adult in good health.

The chain combines TRBV19 with TRBJ2-7; D ambiguous. The CDR3 loop spans 15 amino acids. V shed 5 bases and J shed 1 base, with 15 bases lying between them. The germline V gene has CDR1 LNHDA and CDR2 SQIVND (reference sequence). CDR3 region: CASSLAAETSYEQYF. The CDR3 bases are TGTGCCAGTAGTCTCGCGGCCGAGACGTCCTACGAGCAGTACTTC.

The chain recombines TRBV29-1 with TRBJ1-1; unclear D gene. V shed 4 bases and J shed 8 bases, with 17 bases lying between them. Germline values: CDR1 SQVTM, CDR2 ANQGSEA. The CDR3 consists of 13 residues. CDR3 region: CSVGNRAGEEAFF. CDR3 DNA: TGCAGCGTTGGAAACCGGGCCGGTGAAGAAGCTTTCTTT.

The chain joins TRBV5-8 to TRBJ1-1; maybe TRBD1 (5 bases). The CDR3 sequence is 15 residues long. CDR1 is SGHTS and CDR2 is YDEGEE in the germline V gene. V was clipped by 6 bases and J by 4 bases, with 19 bases between them. Here the CDR3 DNA reads TGTGCCAGCACCTTTCCATCCCTTAGGGGCACTGAAGCTTTCTTT. As protein: CASTFPSLRGTEAFF.

The J gene is TRBJ1-2, the V gene TRBV6-5, with D maybe TRBD1 (5 bases). The CDR3 sequence is 16 residues long. The ends were cut back, 2 bases at V and 3 bases at J, with 16 bases in the middle. Germline V gene data show CDR1 as MNHEY and CDR2 as SVGAGI. The CDR3 loop is CASSYPPAAGHYGYTF. DNA for the CDR3: TGTGCCAGCAGTTACCCCCCCGCGGCAGGGCACTATGGCTACACCTTC.

The chain employs TRBV5-1 and TRBJ1-1, with D unresolved. Deletions cut 4 bases from V and 1 base from J, with 14 bases between. CDR1 is SGHRS, CDR2 YFSETQ, per germline. This CDR3 region has 15 residues. The CDR3 loop is CASSTTPFANTEAFF. The CDR3 DNA reads as TGCGCCAGCAGCACCACACCATTTGCGAACACTGAAGCTTTCTTT.

The V gene is TRBV4-3, the J gene TRBJ2-1, with D possibly matching TRBD1 (6 bases). Germline values: CDR1 LGHNA, CDR2 YSLEER. The V end lost 3 bases, the J end lost 1 base, and 25 bases lay between the germline ends. This CDR3 has 20 amino acids. CDR3 DNA: TGCGCCAGCAGCCAGGCGCGAGGGGGTCTCCCTTTTAGGTCCTACAATGAGCAGTTCTTC. Its translation: CASSQARGGLPFRSYNEQFF.

The chain joins TRBV27 to TRBJ1-4, with TRBD1 matching over 7 bases. Germline V gene sequence: CDR1 MNHEY, CDR2 SMNVEV (reference sequence). Unmatched junction bases numbered 4, after V lost 5 bases and J lost 7 bases. The CDR3 contains 13 residues. CDR3 coding DNA: TGTGCCAGCAGTATGACAGGGACTGAAAAACTGTTTTTT. This translates into CASSMTGTEKLFF.

The chain recombines TRBV30 with TRBJ2-1; D is undetermined. The CDR3 loop spans 15 amino acids. Trimming left V 2 bases short and J 3 bases short, with 14 bases between. From germline, CDR1 is GTSNPN and CDR2 SVGIG (reference sequence). The CDR3 loop reads CAWSHSLYLYNEQFF. CDR3 DNA sequence: TGTGCCTGGAGTCACAGCTTATACCTCTACAATGAGCAGTTCTTC.

The chain uses TRBV10-2 and TRBJ2-1; TRBD2 matches at 13 bases. This CDR3 is built from 18 residues. The germline V gene encodes CDR1 WSHSY and CDR2 SAAADI. V lost 5 bases and J lost 0; bases outside the gene matches: 7. Written as DNA, the CDR3 is TGCGCCAGCAGTCGGACTAGCGGGGGAACGACCTCCTACAATGAGCAGTTCTTC. This codes for CASSRTSGGTTSYNEQFF.

This chain connects TRBV7-2 to TRBJ1-1, with unresolved D. The CDR3 has 13 amino acids. The V end was cut by 5 bases, the J end by 1 base, with 8 bases between. Per the germline V gene, CDR1 is SGHTA and CDR2 is FQGNSA. The CDR3 DNA reads as TGTGCCAGCAGCCCCCGTTCGAACACTGAAGCTTTCTTT. Amino acids: CASSPRSNTEAFF. Complete variable domain (other parts from reference TRBV7-2 and TRBJ1-1): GAGVSQSPSNKVTEKGKDVELRCDPISGHTALYWYRQSLGQGLEFLIYFQGNSAPDKSGLPSDRFSAERTGGSVSTLTIQRTQQEDSAVYLCASSPRSNTEAFFGQGTRLTVV.

The CDR3 region is CSVAVRMNTEAFF. CDR3 sequence (DNA): TGCAGCGTTGCCGTCCGGATGAACACTGAAGCTTTCTTT. The J gene is TRBJ1-1, the V gene TRBV29-1; D call uncertain. The CDR3 spans 13 residues. The V end was cut by 4 bases, the J end by 0 bases, with 9 bases between. CDR1 SQVTM and CDR2 ANQGSEA come from the germline V gene.

The chain has TRBV4-2 and TRBJ1-5; D unclear. Germline CDR1 reads LGHNA; CDR2 reads YNFKEQ. V was clipped by 0 bases and J by 6 bases, with 6 bases between them. CDR3 length: 13 residues. The DNA of the CDR3 is TGTGCCAGCAGCCAAGAAGGAAGTCAGCCCCAGCATTTT. As protein: CASSQEGSQPQHF.

The chain joins TRBV18 to TRBJ2-1, with 15 bases lining up with TRBD2. The V gene's germline CDR1 is KGHSH and CDR2 LQKENI. The CDR3 consists of 17 residues. The V and J ends lost 0 bases and 7 bases, in that order; junction bases with no gene match: 4. The chain's CDR3 is CASSPPGLAGGRNEQFF. In DNA form, the CDR3 reads TGTGCCAGCTCACCACCAGGACTAGCGGGGGGGAGGAATGAGCAGTTCTTC.

This chain connects TRBV4-3 to TRBJ1-5, with D unresolved. The CDR3 is made up of 14 amino acids. V lost 1 base and J 0 bases, leaving 4 bases between the germline ends. CDR1 is LGHNA, CDR2 YSLEER, per germline. Written as DNA, the CDR3 is TGCGCCAGCAGCCAAGGGGTTAGCAATCAGCCCCAGCATTTT. Translated: CASSQGVSNQPQHF.

The chain has TRBV11-1 and TRBJ1-1; D is ambiguous. The CDR3 is made up of 13 amino acids. Trimming cost V 7 bases and J 3 bases, with 12 bases left between them. CDR1 is SGHAT, CDR2 FQDESV, per germline (reference sequence). This CDR3 reads CASTQPRDTEAFF. In DNA form, the CDR3 reads TGTGCCAGCACCCAGCCGAGGGACACTGAAGCTTTCTTT.